This T cell receptor (beta chain) derives from a study of shared clonotypes between healthy human individuals (dated by TCRdb to 2018 to 2021). At the level of the whole study: The cohort comprised a couple of women and a few men aged 18 to 49 years. For each donor, CD4 naive and CD4 memory were each run on three plates, CD8 naive on two plates, and CD8 memory on one plate. The study deeply sequenced blood TCR repertoires of five healthy adults to estimate repertoire size and the extent of clonotype sharing between individuals. To increase sequencing depth and limit assay-specific biases, TCR repertoire library preparation and sequencing were carried out by different laboratories using diverse techniques. Leukapheresis yielded between about 0.94 and 9 billion PBMCs per donor. Paper-wide results and their limitations: Pairwise subsampling led to the expectation that sequencing depth would affect the degree of clonotype sharing among donors. Higher generation probabilities were observed for clonotypes shared by all four sorted-subset donors than for non-shared clonotypes. Rarefaction of sorted-subset datasets indicated incomplete sequencing despite the large sequencing depth. Sharing across a handful of donors was observed for roughly 5% of naive CD4, under 4% of naive CD8, 2% to 2.5% of memory CD4, and around 0.4% of memory CD8 clonotypes. Naive subsets generally had larger estimated clonotype richness than memory subsets. Because the study included only a small number of donors, the genetic and exposure-history diversity represented was limited. Only blood was sampled, and tissue TCR repertoires likely differ from those in blood.

For the CD8 naive samples, CD45RO-negative cells were positively selected for CCR7, yielding a CD45RA+CCR7+ population from which TemRA cells were excluded. The donors were healthy, HIV-negative adults who had no recently reported acute infections or vaccinations. Only Caucasian adults living in Nashville, Tennessee, USA were represented among the donors. After blood collection by leukapheresis, PBMCs were isolated using Ficoll-Histopaque density gradient centrifugation and then cryopreserved in the vapor phase of liquid nitrogen. Purity and quantity of every magnetically sorted T cell population were checked by analytical flow cytometry. Genomic DNA was isolated from every sorted fraction and measured by UV absorbance on a Nanodrop 2000c. TCR CDR3 regions were amplified from genomic DNA by multiplex PCR using the deep immunoSEQ assay. Extracted genomic DNA from each cell subset was distributed evenly across all wells of several immunoSEQ 96-well plates, and each plate was treated as a replicate. For sorted subsets, each replicate PCR was loaded with approximately 0.2 ug genomic DNA, equivalent to approximately 27,000 T cell genomes. Purified libraries were measured with a Qubit 3.0 fluorometer, size-checked on a Bioanalyzer 2100, and measured again with the KAPA Library Quantification kit. Every immunoSEQ 96-well plate was sequenced on a separate single-read 150-cycle Illumina NextSeq 550 flow cell. Per the source publication's procedure: The immunoSEQ output contained only junctional sequences without quality scores, so filtering could not match that applied to full-length reads. Sequences were annotated with PyIR, a Python wrapper for IgBLAST v1.9, and V/J genes and CDR3 were assigned using IMGT germline references. Reads with weak V/J assignments (E-value above 1e-6), missing CDR3, stop codons, out-of-frame junctions, or ambiguous translated residues were removed. V3J clonotypes were defined by identical inferred V gene, J gene, and CDR3 amino acid sequence. The percentage overlap between two repertoires was calculated by dividing the number of shared unique clonotypes by the size of the smaller repertoire. Three approaches were used to assess repertoire richness: RTK rarefaction, the Chao1 estimator, and Recon v2.1 estimates of unobserved clonotypes. For all TCRbeta clonotypes obtained by the gDNA method from a few donors, generation probabilities were computed with OLGA. Drawn from immuneACCESS, this table holds only the in-frame rearrangements with V and J called that TCRdb kept. Clones are partly lost; checked studies trace under half to an unresolved V gene and leave the rest unexplained. D and trimming come from the DNA, and the V and J calls and clone size come from that table. A total of about 2.1 million clones appear in this sample, 90% to 95% of them only once. 1.5% to 2% of the sample goes to the ten largest clones.

On this clone: Its antigen has not been determined. Per-base qualities were not stored, and no clone one base away is much larger.

The TCR comes from a young man in good health. Some clones in this sample may be carry-over from other donors' samples. Source material: naive CD8+ T cells from PBMCs. The cell subset or site label, read with the paper, signifies: CD45RA+CCR7+.

The DNA sequence is as follows: TGTGCCAGCAGCTACCGGACAGGACAATCCTACGAGCAGTACTTC. It translates to CASSYRTGQSYEQYF. Here the chain combines TRBV27 and TRBJ2-7; 7 bases in the junction line up with TRBD1. The CDR3, cysteine through phenylalanine, is 15 amino acids long. The CDR3 DNA has 45 bases and is translated from base 1. The germline V gene encodes CDR1 MNHEY and CDR2 SMNVEV (reference sequence). Compared with germline, V lacks 6 bases and J lacks 1 base; bases without a gene match: 9.